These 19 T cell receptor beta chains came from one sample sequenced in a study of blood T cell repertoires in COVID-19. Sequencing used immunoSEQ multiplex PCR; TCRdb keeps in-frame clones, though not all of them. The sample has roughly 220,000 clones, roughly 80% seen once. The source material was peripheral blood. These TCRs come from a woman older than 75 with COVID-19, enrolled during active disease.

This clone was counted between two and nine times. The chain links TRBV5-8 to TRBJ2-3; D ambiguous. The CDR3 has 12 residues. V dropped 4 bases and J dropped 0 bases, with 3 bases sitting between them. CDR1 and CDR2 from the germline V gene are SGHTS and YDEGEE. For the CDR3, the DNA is TGTGCCAGCAGCCCTAGCACAGATACGCAGTATTTT. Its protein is CASSPSTDTQYF.

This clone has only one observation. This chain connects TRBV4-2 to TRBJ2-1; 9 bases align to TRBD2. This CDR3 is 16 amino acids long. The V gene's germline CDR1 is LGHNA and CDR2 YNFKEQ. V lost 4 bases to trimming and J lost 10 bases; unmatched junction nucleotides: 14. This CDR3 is CASSPSRGSGSEEQFF. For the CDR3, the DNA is TGTGCCAGCAGCCCCTCCCGGGGTAGCGGGAGCGAGGAGCAGTTCTTC.

The CDR3 region has the DNA TGTGCCAGCAGCCCAGGACCGGGGAACACCATATATTTT. Encoded protein: CASSPGPGNTIYF. This chain links TRBV7-2 with TRBJ1-3; no clear D. V lost 5 bases, J lost 7 bases, and 12 bases lay in between. CDR3 size: 13 residues. The germline V gene has CDR1 SGHTA and CDR2 FQGNSA.

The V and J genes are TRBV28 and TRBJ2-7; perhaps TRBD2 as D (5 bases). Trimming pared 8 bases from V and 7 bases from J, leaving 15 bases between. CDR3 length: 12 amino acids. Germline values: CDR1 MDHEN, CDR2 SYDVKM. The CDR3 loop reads CASEAPGGEQYF. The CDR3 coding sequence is TGTGCCAGCGAGGCGCCCGGAGGAGAGCAGTACTTC.

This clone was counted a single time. The CDR3 protein is CASARGDETQYF. DNA for the CDR3: TGTGCCAGCGCGAGAGGCGACGAGACCCAGTACTTC. The V and J genes are TRBV18 and TRBJ2-5; D not resolved. V shed 8 bases and J shed 5 bases, with 12 bases lying between them. Per germline, CDR1 KGHSH and CDR2 LQKENI. The CDR3 consists of 12 residues.

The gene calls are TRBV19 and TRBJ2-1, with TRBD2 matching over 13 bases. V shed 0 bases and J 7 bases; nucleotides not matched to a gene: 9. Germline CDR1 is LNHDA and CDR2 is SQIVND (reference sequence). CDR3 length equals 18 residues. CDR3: CASSIDIPGLAGQNEQFF. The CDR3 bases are TGTGCCAGTAGTATAGATATACCGGGACTAGCGGGGCAAAATGAGCAGTTCTTC.

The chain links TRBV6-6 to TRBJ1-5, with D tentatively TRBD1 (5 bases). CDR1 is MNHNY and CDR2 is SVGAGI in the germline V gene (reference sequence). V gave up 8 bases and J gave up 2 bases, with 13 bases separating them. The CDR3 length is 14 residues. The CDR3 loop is CASGGGQRNQPQHF. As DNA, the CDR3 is TGTGCCAGCGGGGGAGGGCAGCGCAATCAGCCCCAGCATTTT.

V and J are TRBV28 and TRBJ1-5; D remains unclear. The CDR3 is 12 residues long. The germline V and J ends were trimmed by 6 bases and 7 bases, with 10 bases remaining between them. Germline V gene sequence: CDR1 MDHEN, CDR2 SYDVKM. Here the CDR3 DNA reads TGTGCCAGCAGAAAAAAGCCACAGCCCCAGCATTTT. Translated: CASRKKPQPQHF.

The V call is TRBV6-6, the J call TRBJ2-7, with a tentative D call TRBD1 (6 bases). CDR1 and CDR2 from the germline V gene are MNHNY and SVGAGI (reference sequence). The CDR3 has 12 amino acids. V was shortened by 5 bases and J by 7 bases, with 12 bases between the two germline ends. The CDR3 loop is CASSQQGREQYF. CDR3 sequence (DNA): TGTGCCAGCAGTCAACAGGGCCGTGAGCAGTACTTC.

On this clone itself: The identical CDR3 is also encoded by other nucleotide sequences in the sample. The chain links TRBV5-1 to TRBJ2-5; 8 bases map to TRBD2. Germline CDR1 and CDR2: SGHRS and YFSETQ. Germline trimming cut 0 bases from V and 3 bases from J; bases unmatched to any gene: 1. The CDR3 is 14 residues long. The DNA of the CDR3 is TGCGCCAGCAGCTTGGTAGCGGGAAAAGAGACCCAGTACTTC. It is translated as CASSLVAGKETQYF. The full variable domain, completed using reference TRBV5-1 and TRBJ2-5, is KAGVTQTPRYLIKTRGQQVTLSCSPISGHRSVSWYQQTPGQGLQFLFEYFSETQRNKGNFPGRFSGRQFSNSRSEMNVSTLELGDSALYLCASSLVAGKETQYFGPGTRLLVL.

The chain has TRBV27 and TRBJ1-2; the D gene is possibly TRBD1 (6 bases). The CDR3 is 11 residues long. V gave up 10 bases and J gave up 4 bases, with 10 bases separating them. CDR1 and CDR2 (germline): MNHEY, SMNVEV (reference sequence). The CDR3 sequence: CATSGAYGYTF. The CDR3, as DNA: TGTGCCACCTCAGGGGCCTATGGCTACACCTTC.

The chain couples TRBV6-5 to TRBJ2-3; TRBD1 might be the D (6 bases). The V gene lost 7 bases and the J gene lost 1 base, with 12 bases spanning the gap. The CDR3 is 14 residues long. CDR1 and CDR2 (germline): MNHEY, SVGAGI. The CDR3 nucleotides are TGTGCCAGCAAAGGGGGTAGCGGCACAGATACGCAGTATTTT. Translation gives CASKGGSGTDTQYF.

CDR3 amino acids: CASSLIQGEKLFF. The CDR3 DNA is TGTGCCAGCAGTTTAATTCAGGGTGAAAAACTGTTTTTT. The chain is built from TRBV28 and TRBJ1-4; possibly TRBD1 for D (5 bases). This CDR3 has 13 residues. V gave up 2 bases and J gave up 7 bases, with 8 bases separating them. Germline CDR1 reads MDHEN; CDR2 reads SYDVKM.

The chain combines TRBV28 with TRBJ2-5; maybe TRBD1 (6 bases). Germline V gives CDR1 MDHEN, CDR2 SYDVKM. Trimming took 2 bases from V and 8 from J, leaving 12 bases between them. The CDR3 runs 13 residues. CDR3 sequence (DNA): TGTGCCAGCAGTTTACGGGGACATGGAACCCAGTACTTC. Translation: CASSLRGHGTQYF.

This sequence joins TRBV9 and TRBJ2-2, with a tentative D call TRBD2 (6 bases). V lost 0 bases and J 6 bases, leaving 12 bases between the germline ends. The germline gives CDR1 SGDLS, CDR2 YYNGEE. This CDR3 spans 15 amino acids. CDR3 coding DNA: TGTGCCAGCAGCGTAGGGAGGGGCGTAGCCGGGGAGCTGTTTTTT. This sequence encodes CASSVGRGVAGELFF.

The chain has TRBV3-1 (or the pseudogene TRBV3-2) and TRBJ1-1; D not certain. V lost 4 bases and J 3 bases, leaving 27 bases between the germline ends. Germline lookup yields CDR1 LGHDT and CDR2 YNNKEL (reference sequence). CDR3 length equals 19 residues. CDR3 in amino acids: CASSLLMALLGRWDTEAFF. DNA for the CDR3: TGTGCCAGCAGCCTTCTAATGGCTCTTTTGGGCAGATGGGACACTGAAGCTTTCTTT.

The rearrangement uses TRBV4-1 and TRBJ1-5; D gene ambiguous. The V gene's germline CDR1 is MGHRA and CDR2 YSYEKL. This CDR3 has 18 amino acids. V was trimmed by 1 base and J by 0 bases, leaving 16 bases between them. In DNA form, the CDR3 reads TGCGCCAGCAGCCAAGGAACGGGGTCAGATTATAGCAATCAGCCCCAGCATTTT. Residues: CASSQGTGSDYSNQPQHF.

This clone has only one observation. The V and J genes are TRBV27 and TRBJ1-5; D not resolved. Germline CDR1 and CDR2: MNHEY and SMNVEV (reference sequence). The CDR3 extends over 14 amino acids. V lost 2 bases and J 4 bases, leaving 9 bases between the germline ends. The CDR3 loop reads CASSLPPANQPQHF. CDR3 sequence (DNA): TGTGCCAGCAGTTTACCCCCCGCGAATCAGCCCCAGCATTTT.

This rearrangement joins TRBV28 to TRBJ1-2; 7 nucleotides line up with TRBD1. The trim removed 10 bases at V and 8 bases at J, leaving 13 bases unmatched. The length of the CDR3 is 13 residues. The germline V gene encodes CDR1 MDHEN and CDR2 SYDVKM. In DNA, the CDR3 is TGTGCCATCCACAGGGGCCAACAAGCGGGCTACACCTTC. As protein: CAIHRGQQAGYTF.